This T cell receptor beta chain was identified in a study of T cells in tuberculosis (dated 2018 in TCRdb). A note on the overall study: The study combined CD1B tetramers and high-throughput TCR immunosequencing to characterize T cells specific for the mycobacterial lipid antigen glucose monomycolate (GMM).

PBMC were thawed, rested overnight, stained with a GMM-loaded CD1B tetramer, a Live/Dead dye and anti-CD3, and then sorted on a FACS Aria II. C32 glucose monomycolate purified from Rhodococcus equi was loaded onto CD1B tetramers. PBMC used for tetramer sorting had been depleted of CD14-expressing monocytes for a separate study before cryopreservation. From each donor, 80,000 to 100,000 tetramer-negative cells were sorted and were analyzed alongside the tetramer-positive cells. GMM-loaded CD1B tetramers were used to sort antigen-specific T cells from a handful of healthy South African adults. A word on this clone: Base-call qualities are not available, and no considerably larger clone is one nucleotide away.

Paper-wide results and their limitations: T cells that bind the CD1B-GMM tetramer with low affinity may have been missed by the stringent sort gate.

CDR1 SGHTS and CDR2 YDEGEE were looked up in the germline V gene. Deletion took 0 bases off V and 3 bases off J, with a span of 4 bases between the germline ends. Counted from cysteine to phenylalanine, this CDR3 has 12 amino acids. Only CDR3 DNA is held: 36 bases, read in frame from base 1. TCR-alpha and TCR-beta chains were sequenced unpaired, so chain pairing information was not available. TCR libraries were generated with the immunoSEQ multiplex PCR assay, using TCR-beta and/or TCR-alpha/delta assays for each sample. Amplified TCR libraries were sequenced on the Illumina high-throughput platform. Processing in the source paper ran as follows. Clustering and dimensionality reduction were performed using pairwise TCRdist distances among GMM-specific receptors from ex vivo sorted or in vitro expanded T cells. Sequence motifs, defined by gene usage and CDR3 content, were tested for enrichment in tetramer-positive compared with tetramer-negative populations. Held by TCRdb, this immuneACCESS table contains in-frame sequences only and omits some clones. Under half of the omission traces to an unresolved V gene where checked; the cause of the rest is unknown. V, J and clone size are those of that table, while D and trimming were read from the DNA. The sample table records 88,000 or so clones; approximately 90% of these occur just once. Clones ranked in the top ten supply approximately 2% of the sample.

The sequence links TRBV5-8 to TRBJ2-7; there is no confident call for the D gene. Input material: CD1b-GMM tetramer-negative cells sorted from PBMCs. What this sample's cell subset or site label stands for: T cells not binding CD1B-GMM tetramer, sorted from same donor. The receptor was derived from an adult woman with latent tuberculosis. The DNA is TGTGCCAGCAGCTTGGTCCTCTACGAGCAGTACTTC. This is translated as CASSLVLYEQYF.